These 9 T cell receptor beta chains came from one sample sequenced in a study of regulatory T cells in long-lasting Graves disease. Time point in this sample: newly diagnosed GD, antithyroid drugs for less than 3 months. The TCR library was made from RNA that had been extracted from PBMCs in TRIzol. CDR3-region Arm-PCR and iRepertoire HTBI primers produced the TCR beta libraries. MiXCR, run by TCRdb on the multiplex PCR reads, gives a single entry per CDR3 protein. The table includes some 370,000 distinct CDR3 sequences, approximately 12% detected once. This sample was shared with a second study, whose subject was T cells in Graves' hyperthyroidism and ophthalmopathy.

The sample was peripheral blood mononuclear cells (PBMCs), taken at new diagnosis, from a patient treated with antithyroid drugs. Source of these receptors: a woman younger than 35 with Graves disease.

This clonotype was observed many times. The V gene is TRBV5-1, the J gene TRBJ2-1; either TRBD1 or TRBD2 may supply D (5 bases each). Trimming took off 3 bases at V and 6 bases at J, with 13 bases between the two ends. Germline V CDR1 and CDR2: SGHRS, YFSETQ. CDR3 length equals 14 residues. In DNA form, the CDR3 reads TGCGCCAGCAGCTCTGCCGGGACCCGCAATGAGCAGTTCTTC. Translation gives CASSSAGTRNEQFF.

The CDR3: CASSLGGFADTQYF. The CDR3, as DNA: TGCGCCAGCAGCTTGGGCGGTTTTGCGGATACGCAGTATTTT. The chain carries TRBV5-1 and TRBJ2-3, with D hard to call. The CDR3 spans 14 residues. Germline-derived CDR1 and CDR2 are SGHRS and YFSETQ. Trimming removed 0 bases at V and 6 bases at J, with 11 bases between.

This clonotype was seen more than once but under ten times. The rearrangement joins TRBV28 to TRBJ2-7, with 13 bases matching TRBD2. Germline lookup yields CDR1 MDHEN and CDR2 SYDVKM. V gave up 5 bases and J gave up 5 bases; unmatched junction bases: 15. CDR3 size: 18 residues. The CDR3 sequence is CASSPTSGGAIHQNEQYV. As DNA, the CDR3 is TGTGCCAGCAGTCCCACTAGCGGGGGGGCCATTCATCAGAACGAGCAGTACGTC.

This clonotype was detected ten times or more. This chain connects TRBV12-3 or TRBV12-4 to TRBJ2-7, with TRBD2 matching over 7 bases. The CDR3 is 13 residues long. CDR3 sequence reads: CASRGGSFDEQYF. Written as DNA, the CDR3 is TGTGCGTCGCGGGGCGGGAGTTTCGACGAGCAGTACTTC.

This clonotype was seen ten or more times. The chain links TRBV6-1 to TRBJ2-4, with 9 positions matching TRBD1. This CDR3 is built from 15 residues. Germline V CDR1 and CDR2: MNHNS, SASEGT. J lost 2 bases, V lost 7 bases, and 6 bases had no gene match. CDR3 bases: TGTGCCAGCACCCGACAGGGGGGGTCCAAAAACATTCAGTACTTC. Its translation: CASTRQGGSKNIQYF.

The rearrangement uses TRBV13 and TRBJ2-5; the D call may be TRBD1 or TRBD2 (6 bases each). Trimming left V 1 base short and J 4 bases short, with 25 bases between. Germline V gives CDR1 PRHDT, CDR2 FYEKMQ (reference sequence). The CDR3 has 19 residues. The CDR3 nucleotides read TGTGCCAGCAGCTTAGAAGGTGTGGTTCTGGGGGGACAAGGAGAGACCCAGTACTTC. Translation gives CASSLEGVVLGGQGETQYF.

As concerns this clonotype: Given a much more abundant clone one base away, this may be a read error. The chain combines TRBV12-3 or TRBV12-4 with TRBJ2-5; 7 bases agree with TRBD1. Germline trimming cut 1 base from V and 0 bases from J; bases unmatched to any gene: 5. This CDR3 is 16 amino acids long. The CDR3 loop is CASSLVLTGDQETQYF. The CDR3 DNA reads TGTGCCAGCAGTTTAGTCCTAACAGGGGACCAAGAGACCCAGTACTTC.

The chain carries TRBV7-9 and TRBJ2-7; possibly TRBD1 for D (6 bases). The V end lost 6 bases, the J end lost 3 bases, and 12 bases lay between the germline ends. Per germline, CDR1 SEHNR and CDR2 FQNEAQ (reference sequence). This CDR3 has 13 amino acids. The CDR3 here is CASSSWTVYEQYF. The DNA for the CDR3 is TGTGCCAGCAGTTCCTGGACAGTCTACGAGCAGTACTTC.

The J gene is TRBJ2-3, the V gene TRBV7-9; D call uncertain. Germline lookup yields CDR1 SEHNR and CDR2 FQNEAQ (reference sequence). V was cut by 2 bases and J by 6 bases, with 24 bases left in between. The CDR3 consists of 18 residues. This CDR3 is CASSLFGARTNDRDTQYF. Here the CDR3 DNA reads TGTGCCAGCAGCTTATTCGGTGCTCGCACCAACGATCGGGATACGCAGTATTTT.